These 6 T cell receptor beta chains were sequenced from one sample in a study of blood T cell repertoires in COVID-19. Only in-frame clones appear in the TCRdb table, and some are missing; sequencing was by immunoSEQ multiplex PCR. This sample yields some 95,000 clones, of which over 70% are seen a single time; roughly a quarter belongs to the top ten. The specimen was peripheral blood. The receptors derive from a man in his 70s with acute or convalescent COVID-19.

This clone occurred once. The chain uses TRBV18 and TRBJ2-6; a weak D match, TRBD2 (5 bases). Germline assignment: CDR1 KGHSH and CDR2 LQKENI. The V end was cut by 3 bases, the J end by 4 bases, with 10 bases between. This CDR3 region has 15 residues. CDR3 nucleotides: TGTGCCAGCTCACCGCAGAGGGTCGGGGCCAACGTCCTGACTTTC. Protein product: CASSPQRVGANVLTF.

This chain links TRBV19 with TRBJ2-3, with 12 bases fitting TRBD2. CDR3 length equals 18 residues. Per germline, CDR1 LNHDA and CDR2 SQIVND (reference sequence). Trimming at V came to 3 bases and at J to 4 bases, leaving 11 bases not matched to a gene. The CDR3 region is CASSMTSGSEVWADTQYF. CDR3 in DNA: TGTGCCAGTAGTATGACTAGCGGGAGTGAGGTTTGGGCAGATACGCAGTATTTT. The whole variable domain, filled in from reference TRBV19 and TRBJ2-3, reads DGGITQSPKYLFRKEGQNVTLSCEQNLNHDAMYWYRQDPGQGLRLIYYSQIVNDFQKGDIAEGYSVSREKKESFPLTVTSAQKNPTAFYLCASSMTSGSEVWADTQYFGPGTRLTVL.

J is TRBJ2-7 and V is TRBV27, with TRBD2 matching 9 bases. V trimming: 3 bases; J trimming: 5 bases; junction bases outside the gene matches: 5. Germline values: CDR1 MNHEY, CDR2 SMNVEV (reference sequence). This CDR3 region has 14 residues. The CDR3 sequence: CASSFSGSTHEQYF. CDR3 nucleotide sequence: TGTGCCAGCAGTTTTAGCGGGAGTACACACGAGCAGTACTTC.

The J gene is TRBJ1-1, the V gene TRBV30, with TRBD1 matching 7 bases. V was clipped by 0 bases and J by 1 base; unmatched bases: 8. This CDR3 has 16 amino acids. The germline V gene encodes CDR1 GTSNPN and CDR2 SVGIG (reference sequence). CDR3 in amino acids: CAWSVPPNRGNTEAFF. The DNA for the CDR3 is TGTGCCTGGAGTGTTCCCCCTAACAGGGGGAACACTGAAGCTTTCTTT.

This chain joins TRBV30 and TRBJ2-7, with D possibly TRBD2 on 7 matching bases. Germline CDR1 is GTSNPN and CDR2 is SVGIG (reference sequence). This CDR3 comprises 14 residues. Trimming left V 0 bases short and J 6 bases short, with 15 bases between. CDR3: CAWSVLGGAGEQYF. The DNA of the CDR3 is TGTGCCTGGAGTGTTCTTGGGGGGGCGGGCGAGCAGTACTTC.

The chain couples TRBV28 to TRBJ1-1, with a possible D match to TRBD1 (5 bases). CDR3 length: 15 amino acids. The germline V and J ends were trimmed by 6 bases and 2 bases, with 16 bases remaining between them. Germline V gene sequence: CDR1 MDHEN, CDR2 SYDVKM. The CDR3 coding sequence is TGTGCCAGCAGCGAATCATTCGACAGAAACACTGAAGCTTTCTTT. This translates into CASSESFDRNTEAFF.